The rows below give T cell receptor beta chains drawn from one sample of a study of blood T cells in healthy people across ages. TCRdb redid the calling of the 5' RACE reads with MiXCR, one entry per CDR3 protein. The sample includes approximately 490,000 distinct CDR3 sequences, more than 20% of them seen just once. The sample was also linked to a second study, of T cells of mothers and their children.

The sequencing sample was made of blood. The receptors originated from a boy aged 5-17 years in good health. The conserved cysteine and the conserved F or W are not part of the CDR3 here. The order of the fields is V gene, J gene, CDR3 protein.

TRBV20-1,TRBJ2-1,SAREQGQGLSYNEQF
TRBV4-2,TRBJ2-7,ASSQGLGVAGVNEQY
TRBV28,TRBJ1-2,ASRPGGALNGYT
TRBV28,TRBJ1-5,ASTEWGTDQPQH
TRBV6-6,TRBJ2-7,ASSYFGGGASYEQY
TRBV4-3,TRBJ1-2,ASSHGGQGADTGGYT
TRBV4-1,TRBJ2-7,ASSPLAGGSEQY
TRBV5-1,TRBJ2-1,ASTLSERGYNEQF
TRBV6-2/TRBV6-3,TRBJ2-3,ASSPSGYSLPQY
TRBV7-9,TRBJ2-1,ASSFDRGLKHEQF
TRBV4-3,TRBJ2-5,ASSQELGVYQETQY
TRBV12-3/TRBV12-4,TRBJ1-2,ASSLAPGQGNYGYT
TRBV4-3,TRBJ2-1,ASSQDLGRFQRNEQF
TRBV2,TRBJ1-2,ASSAQPGTGGYGYT
TRBV5-1,TRBJ2-7,ASSLEGQGDYEQY
TRBV6-1,TRBJ2-7,ASKFAYEQY
TRBV5-1,TRBJ2-5,ASSLGTSFEETQY
TRBV7-8,TRBJ2-1,ASSPGTRTRRHNEQF
TRBV5-5,TRBJ2-7,ASSWTSGGTYEQY
TRBV7-2,TRBJ1-2,ASSLVAGSSAYGYT
TRBV20-1,TRBJ2-5,SAGSEGETQY
TRBV13,TRBJ2-5,ASSLGHWTSGRSEQY
TRBV29-1,TRBJ1-1,SVTGGNTEAF
TRBV2,TRBJ2-5,ASSPFATARETQY